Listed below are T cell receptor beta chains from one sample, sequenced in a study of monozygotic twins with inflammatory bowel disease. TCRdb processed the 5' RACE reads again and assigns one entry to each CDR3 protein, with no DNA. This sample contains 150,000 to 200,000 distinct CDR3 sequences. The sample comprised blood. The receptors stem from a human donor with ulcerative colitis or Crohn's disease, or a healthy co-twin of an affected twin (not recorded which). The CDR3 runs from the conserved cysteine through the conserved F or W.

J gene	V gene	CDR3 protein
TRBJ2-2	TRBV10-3	CAIPGVAGELFF
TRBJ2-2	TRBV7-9	CASSFRDGNTGELFF
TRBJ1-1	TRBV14	CASSQKRTGPTEAFF
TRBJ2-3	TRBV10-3	CASRRGVDTDTQYF
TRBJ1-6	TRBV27	CASKGSSYNSPLHF
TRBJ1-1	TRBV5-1	CASSIARGFEAFF
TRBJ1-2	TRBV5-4	CASSVPGQGDYGYTF
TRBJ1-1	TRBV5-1	CASSYREDTEAFF
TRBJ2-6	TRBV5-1	CASSLPVFSGANVLTF
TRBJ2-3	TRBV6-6	CASSYPGPVTQYF
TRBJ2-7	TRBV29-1	CSVGGTVSSYEQYF
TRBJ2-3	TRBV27	CASKFGFGTDTQYF
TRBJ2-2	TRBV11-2	CASSFIFKGTGELFF
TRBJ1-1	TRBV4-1	CASSLRSEAFF
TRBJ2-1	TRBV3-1	CASSTSGAKENEQFF
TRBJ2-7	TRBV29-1	CSVGSGGTYEQYF
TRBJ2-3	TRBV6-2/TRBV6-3	CASSFPDTQYF
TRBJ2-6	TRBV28	CASSPPFISGANVLTF
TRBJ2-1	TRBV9	CASSGLAGAPYNEQFF
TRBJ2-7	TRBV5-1	CASRQDRRPYEQYF
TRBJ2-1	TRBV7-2	CASSLGLGQREVEQFF
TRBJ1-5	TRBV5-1	CASSLDGRNQPQHF
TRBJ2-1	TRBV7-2	CASSLTGWDEQFF
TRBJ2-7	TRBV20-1	CSARAPRSYEQYF
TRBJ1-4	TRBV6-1	CASSRGTTDEKLFF
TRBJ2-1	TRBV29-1	CSVEDREVGTSGRNEQFF
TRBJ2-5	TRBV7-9	CVSSYGTHEKTQYF
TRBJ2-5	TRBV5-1	CASTRPGGQETQYF
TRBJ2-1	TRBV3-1	CASSQSGGVWDEQFF
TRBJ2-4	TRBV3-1	CASSQLEAKNIQYF
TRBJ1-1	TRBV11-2	CASSLDAQTPGTEAFF
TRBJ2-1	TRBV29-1	CSVEGLAGVYNEQFF
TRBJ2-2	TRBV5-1	CASVTGTGTGRELFF
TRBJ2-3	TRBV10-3	CARSAGAGDTQYF
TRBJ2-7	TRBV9	CASSVGSGTYYEQYF
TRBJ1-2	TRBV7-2	CASSLDPGQGYGYTF
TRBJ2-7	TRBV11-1	CASSLKELTGRGTTGQYF
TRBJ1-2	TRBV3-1	CASSQEMARNYGYTF
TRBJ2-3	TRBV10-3	CAISESVDTQYF
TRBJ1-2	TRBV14	CASSQEEGSYGYTF
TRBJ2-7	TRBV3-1	CASSQDYASYEQYF
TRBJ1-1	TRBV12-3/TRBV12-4	CASSYRQGMNTEAFF
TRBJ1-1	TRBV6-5	CASSYKAGESTEAFF
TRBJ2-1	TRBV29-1	CSVPGAGNEQFF
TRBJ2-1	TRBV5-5	CASSLASGGAYNEQFF